The 3 T cell receptor beta chains below come from one sample, sequenced in a study of cytomegalovirus exposure and HLA in healthy donors. Researchers ran the PCR with 60 Vbeta and 13 Jbeta primers. Repertoires were generated with immunoSEQ multiplex PCR, while TCRdb's copy carries only in-frame clones and drops some. The sample carries tens of thousands of clones, around four fifths recorded once. Specimen: PBMCs. Source of these receptors: a woman aged 18-35 years in good health and CMV-seropositive.

The V and J genes are TRBV10-3 and TRBJ1-5; tentatively, D is TRBD1 (6 bases). Germline V gene data show CDR1 as ENHRY and CDR2 as SYGVKD. The CDR3 length is 14 residues. With 5 bases removed from V and 1 base from J, the gap between germline ends came to 9 bases. The CDR3 reads CAISSQGSNQPQHF. CDR3 DNA sequence: TGTGCCATCAGTTCTCAGGGGAGCAATCAGCCCCAGCATTTT.

Only a few counts were recorded for this clone. The chain recombines TRBV9 with TRBJ1-4; TRBD1 aligns across 7 bases. The CDR3 has 14 amino acids. V was pared by 4 bases and J by 7 bases, with 7 bases of the junction left unmatched. Germline V gene lookup returns CDR1 SGDLS and CDR2 YYNGEE. The CDR3 is CASSPRQGPEKLFF. CDR3 DNA: TGTGCCAGCAGCCCCCGACAGGGACCTGAAAAACTGTTTTTT.

This clone was seen only once. The chain is built from TRBV9 and TRBJ1-4; D is undetermined. Trimming removed 1 base at V and 3 bases at J, with 7 bases between. This CDR3 is built from 14 residues. Germline V gene lookup returns CDR1 SGDLS and CDR2 YYNGEE. The DNA for the CDR3 is TGTGCCAGCAGCGTAACTATCTCTAATGAAAAACTGTTTTTT. Protein: CASSVTISNEKLFF.